One and the same sample provided the 23 T cell receptor beta chains below, sequenced in a study of cytomegalovirus exposure and HLA in healthy donors. 60 Vbeta and 13 Jbeta primers were used in PCR. TCRdb keeps only in-frame clones here, not all; method: immunoSEQ multiplex PCR. The table has about 160,000 clones, around four fifths seen once. Sequenced sample: PBMCs. All receptors come from a female donor in good health and CMV-seronegative.

This clone was seen only a few times. This chain uses TRBV4-2 with TRBJ1-6; D gene ambiguous. The V gene's germline CDR1 is LGHNA and CDR2 YNFKEQ. Trimming removed 0 bases from V and 1 base from J, with 16 bases in between. This CDR3 is built from 19 residues. This CDR3 is CASSQDRWRASSYNSPLHF. CDR3 nucleotides: TGTGCCAGCAGCCAAGATCGGTGGAGGGCTTCATCCTATAATTCACCCCTCCACTTT.

In this sample, this clone turned up once. The chain combines TRBV29-1 with TRBJ2-1; D is ambiguous. The CDR3 runs to 14 residues. Germline V CDR1 and CDR2: SQVTM, ANQGSEA. V was clipped by 4 bases and J by 0 bases, with 10 bases between them. The CDR3 DNA is TGCAGCGTTGTTCCTAGTAGCTCCTACAATGAGCAGTTCTTC. Translation gives CSVVPSSSYNEQFF.

The chain couples TRBV9 to TRBJ1-1; D might be TRBD1 (5 bases). The CDR3 has 14 residues. The ends were cut back, 0 bases at V and 3 bases at J, with 9 bases in the middle. Looked up from germline, CDR1 is SGDLS and CDR2 is YYNGEE. In DNA form, the CDR3 reads TGTGCCAGCAGCGTAGAACCGGGGGACACTGAAGCTTTCTTT. Translated: CASSVEPGDTEAFF.

This rearrangement joins TRBV9 to TRBJ1-2, with 11 nucleotides matching TRBD1. Germline V gene data show CDR1 as SGDLS and CDR2 as YYNGEE. The CDR3 is made up of 17 amino acids. V lost 4 bases, J lost 0 bases, and 8 bases stayed unmatched. This chain's CDR3 is CASSLTGTGGPNYGYTF. The CDR3 coding sequence is TGTGCCAGCAGCCTAACCGGGACAGGGGGACCTAACTATGGCTACACCTTC.

The CDR3 DNA reads as TGTGCCTCGACTGAAGGGGAAGGGACACCCCTCCACTTT. It yields the protein CASTEGEGTPLHF. The V call is TRBV30, the J call TRBJ1-6; the D gene is possibly TRBD1 (5 bases). Germline assignment: CDR1 GTSNPN and CDR2 SVGIG (reference sequence). V was shortened by 7 bases and J by 11 bases, with 18 bases between the two germline ends. The CDR3 sequence is 13 residues long. Using reference TRBV30 and TRBJ1-6 for the parts outside the CDR3, the full variable domain is SQTIHQWPATLVQPVGSPLSLECTVEGTSNPNLYWYRQAAGRGLQLLFYSVGIGQISSEVPQNLSASRPQDRQFILSSKKLLLSDSGFYLCASTEGEGTPLHFGNGTRLTVT.

The chain has TRBV5-1 and TRBJ2-7, with a possible D match to TRBD2 (5 bases). The germline gives CDR1 SGHRS, CDR2 YFSETQ. The V gene lost 4 bases and the J gene lost 2 bases, with 16 bases spanning the gap. This CDR3 comprises 15 residues. The CDR3 spells CASSPEGGKPYEQYF. DNA for the CDR3: TGCGCCAGCAGCCCGGAAGGAGGTAAGCCCTACGAGCAGTACTTC.

V and J are TRBV29-1 and TRBJ1-1; 9 bases map to TRBD1. J gave up 3 bases and V 7 bases, and 9 bases lay outside the gene matches. This CDR3 has 14 amino acids. Germline V gives CDR1 SQVTM, CDR2 ANQGSEA. DNA of the CDR3: TGCAGCGCCAAACAGGGGGCAAGGGACACTGAAGCTTTCTTT. It translates to CSAKQGARDTEAFF.

This chain joins TRBV30 and TRBJ2-7; maybe TRBD2 (6 bases). Germline values: CDR1 GTSNPN, CDR2 SVGIG (reference sequence). V was clipped by 2 bases and J by 0 bases, with 14 bases between them. The CDR3 covers 15 residues. This CDR3 reads CAWSRRDLSSYEQYF. Written as DNA, the CDR3 is TGTGCCTGGAGTCGGCGGGACCTAAGCTCCTACGAGCAGTACTTC.

This CDR3 is CASNYGTGANTGELFF. For the CDR3, the DNA is TGTGCCAGCAACTACGGGACAGGGGCGAACACCGGGGAGCTGTTTTTT. The chain couples TRBV6-6 to TRBJ2-2; 10 positions agree with TRBD1. Germline V CDR1 and CDR2: MNHNY, SVGAGI (reference sequence). Losses at the gene ends were 7 bases for V and 0 bases for J; bases not matched to a gene: 5. The CDR3 extends over 16 amino acids.

The chain uses TRBV5-6 and TRBJ1-5; 11 positions match TRBD1. Germline trimming cut 0 bases from V and 3 bases from J; bases unmatched to any gene: 2. This CDR3 region has 16 residues. Germline V CDR1 and CDR2: SGHDT, YYEEEE. Here the CDR3 DNA reads TGTGCCAGCAGCTTGGGGGACAGGGGGTTCAATCAGCCCCAGCATTTT. Translating it yields CASSLGDRGFNQPQHF.

The gene calls are TRBV18 and TRBJ1-2, with D unresolved. The CDR3 contains 14 residues. Germline V CDR1 and CDR2: KGHSH, LQKENI. Trimming pared 5 bases from V and 4 bases from J, leaving 14 bases between. Here the CDR3 reads CASSEEVAGYGYTF. Here the CDR3 DNA reads TGTGCCAGCTCAGAAGAGGTGGCGGGCTATGGCTACACCTTC.

This chain connects TRBV6-5 to TRBJ1-1, with a tentative D call TRBD1 (5 bases). V was cut by 5 bases and J by 8 bases, with 18 bases left in between. Germline V gene sequence: CDR1 MNHEY, CDR2 SVGAGI. The CDR3 loop spans 14 amino acids. The CDR3 bases are TGTGCCAGCAGTGAGGTTTCTGATTCAGGGGAAGCTTTCTTT. Its translation: CASSEVSDSGEAFF.

V gene TRBV7-8 combines with J gene TRBJ1-5; no clear D gene. The germline V and J ends were trimmed by 5 bases and 0 bases, with 14 bases remaining between them. Germline loops: CDR1 SGHVS, CDR2 FQNEAQ. The CDR3 sequence is 16 residues long. The CDR3 coding sequence is TGTGCCAGCAGCCCAACACAGTCATATAGCAATCAGCCCCAGCATTTT. This translates into CASSPTQSYSNQPQHF.

The rearrangement joins TRBV2 to TRBJ2-1, with TRBD2 matching over 11 bases. The germline V gene encodes CDR1 SNHLY and CDR2 FYNNEI. CDR3 length: 16 residues. The V segment lost 6 bases and the J segment 2 bases; nucleotides outside the gene matches: 6. The CDR3 DNA sequence: TGTGCCAGCAGGGCTACTAGCGGGAGTACCTACAATGAGCAGTTCTTC. It is translated as CASRATSGSTYNEQFF.

The V gene is TRBV19, the J gene TRBJ1-2; D is possibly TRBD1 (6 bases). The CDR3 consists of 14 residues. Trimming took off 3 bases at V and 4 bases at J, with 12 bases between the two ends. Germline V gene lookup returns CDR1 LNHDA and CDR2 SQIVND (reference sequence). The CDR3 here is CASSMEGGGYGYTF. Written as DNA, the CDR3 is TGTGCCAGTAGTATGGAAGGGGGTGGCTATGGCTACACCTTC. Supplemented by reference TRBV19 and TRBJ1-2, the full variable domain reads DGGITQSPKYLFRKEGQNVTLSCEQNLNHDAMYWYRQDPGQGLRLIYYSQIVNDFQKGDIAEGYSVSREKKESFPLTVTSAQKNPTAFYLCASSMEGGGYGYTFGSGTRLTVV.

The chain joins TRBV5-1 to TRBJ1-4; the D is unclear. V was shortened by 5 bases and J by 8 bases, with 13 bases between the two germline ends. Germline V lookup: CDR1 SGHRS, CDR2 YFSETQ. The CDR3 extends over 13 amino acids. This CDR3 is CASRNAGSEKLFF. The CDR3 bases are TGCGCCAGCAGAAACGCGGGCTCCGAAAAACTGTTTTTT.

The rearrangement links TRBV7-3 to TRBJ2-1; TRBD1 is a possible D gene (7 bases). CDR1 SGHTA and CDR2 FQGTGA come from the germline V gene. Trimming left V 5 bases short and J 7 bases short, with 18 bases between. This CDR3 is 15 amino acids long. The CDR3: CASSPDRDSGNEQFF. CDR3 nucleotide sequence: TGTGCCAGCAGCCCCGACAGGGACAGCGGGAATGAGCAGTTCTTC. Supplemented by reference TRBV7-3 and TRBJ2-1, the full variable domain reads GAGVSQTPSNKVTEKGKYVELRCDPISGHTALYWYRQSLGQGPEFLIYFQGTGAADDSGLPNDRFFAVRPEGSVSTLKIQRTERGDSAVYLCASSPDRDSGNEQFFGPGTRLTVL.

CDR3 residues: CSVDGSGFLETQYF. DNA for the CDR3: TGCAGCGTTGATGGGTCAGGGTTCTTGGAGACCCAGTACTTC. V is TRBV29-1 and J is TRBJ2-5; tentative D call: TRBD1 (5 bases). The V and J ends lost 3 bases and 5 bases respectively, with 16 bases between them. This CDR3 spans 14 amino acids. CDR1 SQVTM and CDR2 ANQGSEA come from the germline V gene.

This chain uses TRBV2 with TRBJ1-5; 9 bases fit TRBD1. J gave up 2 bases and V 9 bases, and 11 bases lay outside the gene matches. The germline gives CDR1 SNHLY, CDR2 FYNNEI. The CDR3 sequence is 16 residues long. Here the CDR3 reads CASGGARDRGNQPQHF. CDR3 in DNA: TGTGCCAGTGGGGGGGCCCGGGACAGGGGCAATCAGCCCCAGCATTTT.

This chain uses TRBV20-1 with TRBJ2-5; no firm D call. The germline V gene encodes CDR1 DFQATT and CDR2 SNEGSKA (reference sequence). CDR3 length: 10 residues. The V gene lost 5 bases and the J gene lost 5 bases, with 6 bases spanning the gap. CDR3 in amino acids: CSAARETQYF. Here the CDR3 DNA reads TGCAGTGCTGCTCGGGAGACCCAGTACTTC.

The chain recombines TRBV30 with TRBJ1-6; 11 nucleotides align to TRBD1. Germline V gene lookup returns CDR1 GTSNPN and CDR2 SVGIG (reference sequence). Trimming at V came to 7 bases and at J to 6 bases, leaving 8 bases not matched to a gene. The CDR3 runs to 15 residues. In DNA form, the CDR3 reads TGTGCCTCCTCCGGACAGGGGGCGCGTAATTCACCCCTCCACTTT. Its protein product is CASSGQGARNSPLHF. The whole variable domain, remainder taken from reference TRBV30 and TRBJ1-6, is SQTIHQWPATLVQPVGSPLSLECTVEGTSNPNLYWYRQAAGRGLQLLFYSVGIGQISSEVPQNLSASRPQDRQFILSSKKLLLSDSGFYLCASSGQGARNSPLHFGNGTRLTVT.

The chain couples TRBV7-2 to TRBJ1-2; a weak D match, TRBD1 (6 bases). Trimming pared 1 base from V and 0 bases from J, leaving 12 bases between. The CDR3 runs to 16 residues. Germline loops: CDR1 SGHTA, CDR2 FQGNSA. CDR3 region: CASSLGQVLTNYGYTF. As DNA, the CDR3 is TGTGCCAGCAGCTTAGGACAGGTTTTAACTAACTATGGCTACACCTTC.

This chain links TRBV7-9 with TRBJ2-5; 9 positions agree with TRBD2. This CDR3 is built from 17 residues. V lost 2 bases and J lost 5; bases outside the gene matches: 12. CDR1 and CDR2 from the germline V gene are SEHNR and FQNEAQ (reference sequence). In nucleotides, the CDR3 is TGTGCCAGCAGCTTATTGCGGGGGGGAACCCTACGGGAGACCCAGTACTTC. This codes for CASSLLRGGTLRETQYF.